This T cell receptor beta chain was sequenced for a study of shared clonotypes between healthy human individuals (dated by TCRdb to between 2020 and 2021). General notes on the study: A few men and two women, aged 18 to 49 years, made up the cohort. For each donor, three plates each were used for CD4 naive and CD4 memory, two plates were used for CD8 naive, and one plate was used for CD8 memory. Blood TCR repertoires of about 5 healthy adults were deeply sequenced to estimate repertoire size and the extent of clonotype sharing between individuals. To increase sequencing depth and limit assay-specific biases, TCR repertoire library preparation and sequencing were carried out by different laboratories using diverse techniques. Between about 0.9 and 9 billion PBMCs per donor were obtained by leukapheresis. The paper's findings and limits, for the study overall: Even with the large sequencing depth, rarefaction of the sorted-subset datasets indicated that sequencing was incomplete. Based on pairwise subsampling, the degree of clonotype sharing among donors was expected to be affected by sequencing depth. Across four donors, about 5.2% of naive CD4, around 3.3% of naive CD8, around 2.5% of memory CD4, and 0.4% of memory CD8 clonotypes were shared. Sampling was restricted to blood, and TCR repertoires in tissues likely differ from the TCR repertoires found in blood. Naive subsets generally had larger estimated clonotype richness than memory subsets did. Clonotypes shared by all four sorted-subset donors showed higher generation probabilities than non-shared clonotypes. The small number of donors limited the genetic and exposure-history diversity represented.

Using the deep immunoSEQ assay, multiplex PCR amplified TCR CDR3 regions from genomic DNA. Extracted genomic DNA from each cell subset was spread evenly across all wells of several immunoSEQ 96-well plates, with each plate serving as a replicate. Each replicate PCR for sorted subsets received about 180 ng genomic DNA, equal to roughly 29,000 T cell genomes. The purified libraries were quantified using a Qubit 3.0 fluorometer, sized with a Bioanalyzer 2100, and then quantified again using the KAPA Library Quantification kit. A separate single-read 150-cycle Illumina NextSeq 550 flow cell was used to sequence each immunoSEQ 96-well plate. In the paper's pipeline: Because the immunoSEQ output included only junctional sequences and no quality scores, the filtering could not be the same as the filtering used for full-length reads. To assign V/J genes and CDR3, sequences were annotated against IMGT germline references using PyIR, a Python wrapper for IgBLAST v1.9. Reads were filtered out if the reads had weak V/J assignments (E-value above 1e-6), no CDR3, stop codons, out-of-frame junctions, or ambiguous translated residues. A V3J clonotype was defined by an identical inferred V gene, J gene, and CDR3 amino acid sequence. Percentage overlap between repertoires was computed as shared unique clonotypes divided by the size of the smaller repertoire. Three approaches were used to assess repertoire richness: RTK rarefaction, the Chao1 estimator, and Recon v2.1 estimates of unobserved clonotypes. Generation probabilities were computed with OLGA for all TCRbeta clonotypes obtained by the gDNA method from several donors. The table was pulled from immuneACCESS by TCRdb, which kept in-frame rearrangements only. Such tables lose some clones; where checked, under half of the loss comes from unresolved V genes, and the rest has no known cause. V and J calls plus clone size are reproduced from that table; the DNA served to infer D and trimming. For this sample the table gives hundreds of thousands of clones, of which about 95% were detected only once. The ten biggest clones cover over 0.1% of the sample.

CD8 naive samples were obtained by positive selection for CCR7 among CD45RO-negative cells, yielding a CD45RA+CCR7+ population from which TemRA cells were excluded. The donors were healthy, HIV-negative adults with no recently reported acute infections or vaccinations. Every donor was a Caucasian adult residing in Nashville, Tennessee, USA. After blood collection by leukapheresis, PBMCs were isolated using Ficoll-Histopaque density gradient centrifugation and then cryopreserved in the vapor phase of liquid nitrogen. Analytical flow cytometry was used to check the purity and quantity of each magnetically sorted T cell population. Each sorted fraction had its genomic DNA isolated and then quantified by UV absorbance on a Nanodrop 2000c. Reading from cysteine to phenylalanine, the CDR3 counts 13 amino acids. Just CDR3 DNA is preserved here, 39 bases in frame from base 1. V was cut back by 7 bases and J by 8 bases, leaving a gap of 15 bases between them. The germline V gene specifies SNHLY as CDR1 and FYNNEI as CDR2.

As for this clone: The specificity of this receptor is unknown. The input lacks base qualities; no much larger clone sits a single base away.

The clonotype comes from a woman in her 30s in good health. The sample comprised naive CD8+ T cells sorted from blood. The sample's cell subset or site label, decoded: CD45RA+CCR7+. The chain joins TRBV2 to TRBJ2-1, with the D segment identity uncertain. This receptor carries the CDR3 CASTSQVFDEQFF. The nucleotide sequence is TGTGCCAGCACTTCCCAGGTATTCGATGAGCAGTTCTTC. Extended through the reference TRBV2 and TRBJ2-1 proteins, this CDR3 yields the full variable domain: EPEVTQTPSHQVTQMGQEVILRCVPISNHLYFYWYRQILGQKVEFLVSFYNNEISEKSEIFDDQFSVERPDGSNFTLKIRSTKLEDSAMYFCASTSQVFDEQFFGPGTRLTVL.